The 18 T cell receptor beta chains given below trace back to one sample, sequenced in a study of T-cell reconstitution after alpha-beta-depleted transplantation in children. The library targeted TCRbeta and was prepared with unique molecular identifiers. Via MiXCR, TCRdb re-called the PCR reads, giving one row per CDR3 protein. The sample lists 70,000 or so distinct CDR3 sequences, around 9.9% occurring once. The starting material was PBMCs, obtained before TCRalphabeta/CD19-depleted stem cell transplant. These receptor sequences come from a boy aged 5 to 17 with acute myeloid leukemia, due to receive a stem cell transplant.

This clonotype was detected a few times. The DNA of the CDR3 is TGTGCCAGCAGGTCCTACGAGCAGTACTTC. Translating it yields CASRSYEQYF. This chain uses TRBV28 with TRBJ2-7, with D unclear. Germline CDR1 reads MDHEN; CDR2 reads SYDVKM. The V end was cut by 6 bases, the J end by 1 base, with 1 base between. There are 10 residues in the CDR3.

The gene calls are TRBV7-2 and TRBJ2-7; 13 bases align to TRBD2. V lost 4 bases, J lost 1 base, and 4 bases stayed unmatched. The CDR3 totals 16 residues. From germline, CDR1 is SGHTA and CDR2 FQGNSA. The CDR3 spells CASSSAGLAGSYEQYF. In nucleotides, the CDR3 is TGTGCCAGCAGCTCAGCGGGACTAGCGGGATCCTACGAGCAGTACTTC.

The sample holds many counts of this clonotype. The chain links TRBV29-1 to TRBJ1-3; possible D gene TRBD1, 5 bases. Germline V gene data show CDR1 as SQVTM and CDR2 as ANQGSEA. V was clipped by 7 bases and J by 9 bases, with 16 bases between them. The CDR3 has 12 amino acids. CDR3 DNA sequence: TGCAGCGCGGGGCTCCTCGGGGGCACCATATATTTT. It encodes CSAGLLGGTIYF.

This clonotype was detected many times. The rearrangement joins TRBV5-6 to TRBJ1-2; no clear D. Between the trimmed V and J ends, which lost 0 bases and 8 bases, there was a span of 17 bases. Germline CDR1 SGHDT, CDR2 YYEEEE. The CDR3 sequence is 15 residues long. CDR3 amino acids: CASSLVQTPGSGYTF. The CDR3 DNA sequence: TGTGCCAGCAGCTTGGTCCAGACCCCGGGTTCGGGCTACACCTTC.

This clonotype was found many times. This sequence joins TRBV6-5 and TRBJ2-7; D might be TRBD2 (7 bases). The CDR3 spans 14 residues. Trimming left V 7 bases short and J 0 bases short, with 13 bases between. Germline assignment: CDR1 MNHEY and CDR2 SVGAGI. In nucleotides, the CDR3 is TGTGCCAGCAACTCGGGGGGCGTCTCCTACGAGCAGTACTTC. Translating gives CASNSGGVSYEQYF.

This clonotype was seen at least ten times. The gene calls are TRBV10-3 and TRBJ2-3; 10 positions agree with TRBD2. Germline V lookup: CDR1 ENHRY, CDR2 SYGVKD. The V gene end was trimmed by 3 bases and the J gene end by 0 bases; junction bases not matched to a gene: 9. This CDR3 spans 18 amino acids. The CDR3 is CAISDLRSTSGSTDTQYF. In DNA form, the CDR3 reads TGTGCCATCAGTGACCTACGATCGACTAGCGGGAGCACAGATACGCAGTATTTT.

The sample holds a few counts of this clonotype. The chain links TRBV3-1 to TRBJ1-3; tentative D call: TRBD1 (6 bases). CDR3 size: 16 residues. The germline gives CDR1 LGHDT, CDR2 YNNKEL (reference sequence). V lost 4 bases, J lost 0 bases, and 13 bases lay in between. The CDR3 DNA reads TGTGCCAGCAGCCTTATAGGGGGGCTCTCTGGAAACACCATATATTTT. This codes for CASSLIGGLSGNTIYF.

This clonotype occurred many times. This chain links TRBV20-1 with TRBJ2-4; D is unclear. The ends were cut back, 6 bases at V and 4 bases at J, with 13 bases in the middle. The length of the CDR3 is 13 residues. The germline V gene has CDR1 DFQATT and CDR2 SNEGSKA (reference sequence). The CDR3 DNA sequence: TGCAGTGCCCCAAAGGACGGGAAAAACATTCAGTACTTC. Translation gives CSAPKDGKNIQYF.

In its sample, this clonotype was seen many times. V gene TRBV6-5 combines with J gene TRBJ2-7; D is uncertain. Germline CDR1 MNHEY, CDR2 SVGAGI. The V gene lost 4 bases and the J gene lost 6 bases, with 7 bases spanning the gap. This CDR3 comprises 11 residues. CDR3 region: CASSLLGEQYF. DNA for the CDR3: TGTGCCAGCAGTTTACTCGGCGAGCAGTACTTC.

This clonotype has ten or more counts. The CDR3 region is CASRTTGEFYYGYTF. CDR3 nucleotides: TGTGCCAGCAGGACGACAGGGGAATTTTACTATGGCTACACCTTC. The chain employs TRBV27 and TRBJ1-2; 8 nucleotides align to TRBD1. The CDR3 consists of 15 residues. J was trimmed by 3 bases and V by 6 bases; bases with no gene match: 9. Germline-derived CDR1 and CDR2 are MNHEY and SMNVEV (reference sequence).

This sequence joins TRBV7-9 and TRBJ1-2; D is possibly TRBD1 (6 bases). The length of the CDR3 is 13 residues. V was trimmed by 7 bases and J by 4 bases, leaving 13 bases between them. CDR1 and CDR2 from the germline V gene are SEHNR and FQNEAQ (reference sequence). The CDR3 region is CASKKGQSYGYTF. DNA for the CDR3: TGTGCCAGCAAGAAAGGACAGTCCTATGGCTACACCTTC.

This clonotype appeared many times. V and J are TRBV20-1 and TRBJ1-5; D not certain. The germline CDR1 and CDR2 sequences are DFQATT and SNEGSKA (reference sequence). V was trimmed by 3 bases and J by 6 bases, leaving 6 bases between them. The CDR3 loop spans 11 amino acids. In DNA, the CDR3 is TGCAGTGCTAGCCGAGGTCAGCCCCAGCATTTT. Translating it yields CSASRGQPQHF.

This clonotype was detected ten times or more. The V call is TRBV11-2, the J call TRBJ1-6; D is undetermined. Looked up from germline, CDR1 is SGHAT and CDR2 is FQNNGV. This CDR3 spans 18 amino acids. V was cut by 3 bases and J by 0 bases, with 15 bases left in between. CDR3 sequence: CASSFLLIGSSYNSPLHF. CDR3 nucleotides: TGTGCCAGCAGCTTCCTCCTAATTGGGAGCTCCTATAATTCACCCCTCCACTTT.

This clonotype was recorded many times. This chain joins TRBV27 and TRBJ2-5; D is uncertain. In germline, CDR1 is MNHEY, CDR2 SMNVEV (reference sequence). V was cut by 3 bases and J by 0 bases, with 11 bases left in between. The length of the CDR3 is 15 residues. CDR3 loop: CASSFNGGNQETQYF. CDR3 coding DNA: TGTGCCAGCAGTTTTAACGGCGGAAACCAAGAGACCCAGTACTTC.

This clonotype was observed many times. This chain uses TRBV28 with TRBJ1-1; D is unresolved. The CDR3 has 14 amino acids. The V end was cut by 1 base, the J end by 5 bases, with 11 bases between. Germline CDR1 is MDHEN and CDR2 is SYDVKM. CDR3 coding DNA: TGTGCCAGCAGTTTATTGGGGAGGGCGACTGAAGCTTTCTTT. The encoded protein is CASSLLGRATEAFF.

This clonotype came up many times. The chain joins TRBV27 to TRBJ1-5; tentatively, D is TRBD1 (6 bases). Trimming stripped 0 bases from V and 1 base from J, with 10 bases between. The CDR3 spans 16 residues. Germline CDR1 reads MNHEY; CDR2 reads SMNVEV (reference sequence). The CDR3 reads CASSLSGGDSNQPQHF. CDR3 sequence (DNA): TGTGCCAGCAGTTTATCAGGGGGGGACAGCAATCAGCCCCAGCATTTT.

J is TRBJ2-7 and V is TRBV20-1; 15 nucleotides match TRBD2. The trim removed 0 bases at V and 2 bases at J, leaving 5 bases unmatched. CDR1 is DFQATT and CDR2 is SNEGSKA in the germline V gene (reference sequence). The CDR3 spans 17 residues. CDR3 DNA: TGCAGTGCTAGAGATCCGGGACTAGCGGGGGGCACCTACGAGCAGTACGTC. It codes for CSARDPGLAGGTYEQYV.

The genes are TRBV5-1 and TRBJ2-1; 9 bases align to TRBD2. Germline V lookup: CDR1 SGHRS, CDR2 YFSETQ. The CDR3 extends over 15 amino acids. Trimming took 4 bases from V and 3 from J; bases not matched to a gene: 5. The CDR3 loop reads CASSASGTDYNEQFF. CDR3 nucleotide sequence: TGCGCCAGCAGCGCTAGCGGGACCGACTACAATGAGCAGTTCTTC.